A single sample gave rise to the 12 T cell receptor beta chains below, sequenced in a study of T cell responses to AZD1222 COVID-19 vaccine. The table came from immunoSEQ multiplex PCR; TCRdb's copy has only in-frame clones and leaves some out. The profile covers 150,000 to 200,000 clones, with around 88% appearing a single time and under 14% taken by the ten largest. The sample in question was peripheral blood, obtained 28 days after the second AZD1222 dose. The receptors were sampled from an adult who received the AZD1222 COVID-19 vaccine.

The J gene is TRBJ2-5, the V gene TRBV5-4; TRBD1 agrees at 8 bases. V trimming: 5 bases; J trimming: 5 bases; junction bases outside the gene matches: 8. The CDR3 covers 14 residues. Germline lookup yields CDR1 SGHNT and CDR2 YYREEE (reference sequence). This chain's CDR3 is CASSYQDREETQYF. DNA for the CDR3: TGTGCCAGCAGTTATCAGGACAGGGAGGAGACCCAGTACTTC.

CDR3 sequence reads: CASSQEGQTEQFF. In nucleotides, the CDR3 is TGTGCCAGCAGCCAAGAGGGACAGACTGAGCAGTTCTTC. The V gene is TRBV4-2, the J gene TRBJ2-1; TRBD1 aligns across 7 bases. The germline V gene encodes CDR1 LGHNA and CDR2 YNFKEQ. Unmatched junction bases numbered 2, after V lost 0 bases and J lost 9 bases. This CDR3 has 13 amino acids.

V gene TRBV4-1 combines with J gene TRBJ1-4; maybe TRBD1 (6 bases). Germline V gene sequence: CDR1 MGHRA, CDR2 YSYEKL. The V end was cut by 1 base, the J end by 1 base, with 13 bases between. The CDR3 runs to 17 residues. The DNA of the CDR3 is TGCGCCAGCAGCCAAGGACATAAAGGGGGAACTAATGAAAAACTGTTTTTT. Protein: CASSQGHKGGTNEKLFF.

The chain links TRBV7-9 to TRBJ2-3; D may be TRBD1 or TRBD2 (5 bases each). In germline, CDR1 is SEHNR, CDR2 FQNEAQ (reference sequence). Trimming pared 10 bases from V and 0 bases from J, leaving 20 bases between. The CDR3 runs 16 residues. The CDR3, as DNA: TGTGCCACCAACGAGGGAGTGGACACTAGCACAGATACGCAGTATTTT. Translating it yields CATNEGVDTSTDTQYF. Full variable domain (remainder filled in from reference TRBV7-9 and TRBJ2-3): DTGVSQNPRHKITKRGQNVTFRCDPISEHNRLYWYRQTLGQGPEFLTYFQNEAQLEKSRLLSDRFSAERPKGSFSTLEIQRTEQGDSAMYLCATNEGVDTSTDTQYFGPGTRLTVL.

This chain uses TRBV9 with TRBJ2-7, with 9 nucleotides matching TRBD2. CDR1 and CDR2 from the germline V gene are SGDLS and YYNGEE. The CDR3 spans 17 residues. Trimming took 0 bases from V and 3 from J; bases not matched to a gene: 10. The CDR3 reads CASSVGDSGGFYYEQYF. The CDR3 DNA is TGTGCCAGCAGCGTAGGCGATAGCGGGGGTTTTTACTACGAGCAGTACTTC.

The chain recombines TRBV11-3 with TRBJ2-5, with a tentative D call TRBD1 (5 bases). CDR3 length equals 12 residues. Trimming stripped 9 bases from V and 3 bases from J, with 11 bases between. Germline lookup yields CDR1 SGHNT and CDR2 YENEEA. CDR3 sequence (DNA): TGTGCCAGTAGGGGCAGGGAAGAGACCCAGTACTTC. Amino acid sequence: CASRGREETQYF.

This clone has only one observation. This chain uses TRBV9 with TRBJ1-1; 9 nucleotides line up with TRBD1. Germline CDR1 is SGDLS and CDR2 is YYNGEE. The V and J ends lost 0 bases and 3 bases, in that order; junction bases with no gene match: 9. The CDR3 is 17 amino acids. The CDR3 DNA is TGTGCCAGCAGCGTAGCCCTACAGGGGGCGGGGGACACTGAAGCTTTCTTT. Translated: CASSVALQGAGDTEAFF.

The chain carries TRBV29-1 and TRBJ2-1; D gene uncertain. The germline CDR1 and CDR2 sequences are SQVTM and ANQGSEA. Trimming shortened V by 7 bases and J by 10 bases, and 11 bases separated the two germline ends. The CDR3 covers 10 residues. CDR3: CSALGMEQFF. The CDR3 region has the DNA TGCAGCGCCCTGGGAATGGAGCAGTTCTTC.

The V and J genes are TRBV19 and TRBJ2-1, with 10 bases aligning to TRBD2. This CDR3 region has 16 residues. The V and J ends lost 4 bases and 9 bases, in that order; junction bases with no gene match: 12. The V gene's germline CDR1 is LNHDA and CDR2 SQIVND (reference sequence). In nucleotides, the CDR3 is TGTGCCAGTAGTAGGGCCCAGCGGGGGGGCCTGGGTGAGCAGTTCTTC. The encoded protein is CASSRAQRGGLGEQFF.

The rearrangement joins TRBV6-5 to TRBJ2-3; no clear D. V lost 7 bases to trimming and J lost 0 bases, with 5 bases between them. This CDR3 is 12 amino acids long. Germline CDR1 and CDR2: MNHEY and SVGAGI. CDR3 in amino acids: CASKTSTDTQYF. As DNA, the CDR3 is TGTGCCAGCAAAACTAGCACAGATACGCAGTATTTT.

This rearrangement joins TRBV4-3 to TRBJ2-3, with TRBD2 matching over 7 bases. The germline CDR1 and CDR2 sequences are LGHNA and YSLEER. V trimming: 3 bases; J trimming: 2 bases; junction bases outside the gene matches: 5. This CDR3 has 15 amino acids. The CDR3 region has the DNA TGCGCCAGCAGCCAGCAGACTAGCTTCACAGATACGCAGTATTTT. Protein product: CASSQQTSFTDTQYF.

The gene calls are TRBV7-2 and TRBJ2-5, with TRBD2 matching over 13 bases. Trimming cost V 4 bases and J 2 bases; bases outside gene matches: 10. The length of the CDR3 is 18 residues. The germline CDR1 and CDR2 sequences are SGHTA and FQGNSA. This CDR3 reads CASSSGTSGVPVQETQYF. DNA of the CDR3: TGTGCCAGCAGCTCCGGGACTAGCGGGGTACCGGTGCAAGAGACCCAGTACTTC.